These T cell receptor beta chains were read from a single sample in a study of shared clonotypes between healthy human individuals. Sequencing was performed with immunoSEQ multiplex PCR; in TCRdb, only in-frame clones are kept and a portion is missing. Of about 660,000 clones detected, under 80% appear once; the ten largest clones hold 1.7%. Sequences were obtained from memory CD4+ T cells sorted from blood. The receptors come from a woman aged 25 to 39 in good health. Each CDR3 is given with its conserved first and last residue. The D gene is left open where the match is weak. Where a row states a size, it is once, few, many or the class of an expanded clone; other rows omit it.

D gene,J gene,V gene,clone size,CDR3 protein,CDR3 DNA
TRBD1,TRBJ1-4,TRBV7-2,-,CASSLSVGQGNEKLFF,TGTGCCAGCAGCTTAAGCGTGGGACAGGGGAATGAAAAACTGTTTTTT
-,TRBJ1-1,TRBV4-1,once,CASSHTGSVNTEAFF,TGCGCCAGCAGCCATACCGGGTCGGTGAACACTGAAGCTTTCTTT
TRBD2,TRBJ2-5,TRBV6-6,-,CASSPGGQETQYF,TGTGCCAGCAGCCCGGGAGGGCAAGAGACCCAGTACTTC
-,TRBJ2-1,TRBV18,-,CASSPFRRDVEGLYNEQFF,TGTGCCAGCTCACCGTTTCGCAGAGACGTCGAGGGATTATACAATGAGCAGTTCTTC
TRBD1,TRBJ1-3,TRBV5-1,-,CASSLTGQGSGNTIYF,TGCGCCAGCAGCTTGACTGGACAGGGTTCGGGAAACACCATATATTTT
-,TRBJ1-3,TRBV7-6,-,CASSLVSAGNTIYF,TGTGCCAGCAGCTTAGTATCCGCGGGAAACACCATATATTTT
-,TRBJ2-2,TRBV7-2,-,CASSLLVSGTGELFF,TGTGCCAGCAGCCTGTTAGTCTCAGGGACCGGGGAGCTGTTTTTT
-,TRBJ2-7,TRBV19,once,CASSTLAGGLYEQYF,TGTGCCAGTAGTACCCTAGCTGGAGGGCTCTACGAGCAGTACTTC
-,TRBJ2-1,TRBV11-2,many,CASSEGPGYNEQFF,TGTGCCAGCAGCGAAGGCCCTGGTTACAATGAGCAGTTCTTC
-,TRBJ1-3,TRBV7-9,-,CASSTLTGFSGNTIYF,TGTGCCAGCAGCACACTGACAGGCTTCTCTGGAAACACCATATATTTT
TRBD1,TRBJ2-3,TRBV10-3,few,CAISESSRGTGIDTQYF,TGTGCCATCAGTGAGTCGAGTAGGGGGACAGGAATCGATACGCAGTATTTT
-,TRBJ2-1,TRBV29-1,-,CSVVKAGTSSYNEQFF,TGCAGCGTTGTTAAGGCGGGGACGAGCTCCTACAATGAGCAGTTCTTC
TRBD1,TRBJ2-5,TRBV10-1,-,CASSPGQGVGTQYF,TGCGCCAGCAGCCCGGGACAGGGGGTGGGGACCCAGTACTTC
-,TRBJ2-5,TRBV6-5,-,CASRRTAEETQYF,TGTGCCAGCAGACGGACGGCTGAAGAGACCCAGTACTTC
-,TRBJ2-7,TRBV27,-,CASSSRQVPYEQYF,TGTGCCAGCAGTTCCCGGCAGGTCCCCTACGAGCAGTACTTC
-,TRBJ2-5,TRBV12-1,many,CASSASITWGKSQETQYF,TGTGCCAGCAGCGCTTCCATTACCTGGGGAAAGAGTCAGGAGACCCAGTACTTC
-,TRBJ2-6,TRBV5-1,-,CASTVDSSYSGANVLTF,TGCGCCAGCACAGTAGACAGCTCCTACTCTGGGGCCAACGTCCTGACTTTC